The 7 T cell receptor beta chains listed next were all sequenced from one sample in a study of blood T cell repertoires in COVID-19. Clones were sequenced by immunoSEQ multiplex PCR, and TCRdb holds only the in-frame ones, with some missing. The sample comprises approximately 300,000 clones, about 86% of which are singletons, and approximately 1.1% rests with the top ten. Input material: peripheral blood. The source is a woman in her 50s with acute or convalescent COVID-19.

This clone showed up just a few times. The chain couples TRBV9 to TRBJ2-3, with TRBD2 as a possible D gene (6 bases). Trimming pared 3 bases from V and 0 bases from J, leaving 14 bases between. This CDR3 has 16 residues. Looked up from germline, CDR1 is SGDLS and CDR2 is YYNGEE. In DNA, the CDR3 is TGTGCCAGCAGCGGGCTAGCGTTTACTAGCACAGATACGCAGTATTTT. The encoded protein is CASSGLAFTSTDTQYF.

V gene TRBV6-6 combines with J gene TRBJ2-1; D remains unclear. Germline CDR1 reads MNHNY; CDR2 reads SVGAGI (reference sequence). Trimming took 5 bases from V and 2 from J, leaving 13 bases between them. The CDR3 covers 15 residues. The DNA of the CDR3 is TGTGCCAGCAGTCCGCTAGTTAGCACCTACAATGAGCAGTTCTTC. The encoded protein is CASSPLVSTYNEQFF.

This chain connects TRBV9 to TRBJ1-2; D might be TRBD1 (6 bases). V was trimmed by 3 bases and J by 5 bases, leaving 11 bases between them. The CDR3 has 13 residues. The germline gives CDR1 SGDLS, CDR2 YYNGEE. The CDR3 region has the DNA TGTGCCAGCAGCGGGGGGCGCAGATATGGCTACACCTTC. As protein: CASSGGRRYGYTF.

The rearrangement uses TRBV6-5 and TRBJ1-2; the match to TRBD1 covers 7 bases. Looked up from germline, CDR1 is MNHEY and CDR2 is SVGAGI. CDR3 size: 15 residues. Trimming cost V 5 bases and J 8 bases; bases outside gene matches: 14. As DNA, the CDR3 is TGTGCCAGCAGTCCCCCGGGACAGAGTCATGGGGGCTACACCTTC. Translating it yields CASSPPGQSHGGYTF.

Concerning this clone itself: This sample also contains other DNA sequences that code for the same CDR3. The chain recombines TRBV2 with TRBJ2-5, with D perhaps matching TRBD1 (5 bases). Germline values: CDR1 SNHLY, CDR2 FYNNEI. V was pared by 3 bases and J by 5 bases, with 10 bases between. The CDR3 is 13 residues long. The CDR3 region is CASSDRGRETQYF. DNA for the CDR3: TGTGCCAGCAGTGATAGGGGCCGGGAGACCCAGTACTTC. The full variable domain, completed using reference TRBV2 and TRBJ2-5, is EPEVTQTPSHQVTQMGQEVILRCVPISNHLYFYWYRQILGQKVEFLVSFYNNEISEKSEIFDDQFSVERPDGSNFTLKIRSTKLEDSAMYFCASSDRGRETQYFGPGTRLLVL.

The gene calls are TRBV2 and TRBJ2-7; a possible D gene is TRBD1 (6 bases). The CDR3 totals 12 residues. CDR1 and CDR2 (germline): SNHLY, FYNNEI. The V and J ends lost 7 bases and 2 bases respectively, with 9 bases between them. The chain's CDR3 is CASMWGPYEQYV. The DNA for the CDR3 is TGTGCCAGCATGTGGGGGCCCTACGAGCAGTACGTC.

This chain links TRBV15 with TRBJ2-7; D is perhaps TRBD1 (5 bases). Germline V gene lookup returns CDR1 LNHNV and CDR2 YYDKDF (reference sequence). This CDR3 region has 13 residues. Trimming cost V 6 bases and J 7 bases, with 16 bases left between them. The CDR3 DNA follows: TGTGCCACCAGGGACAAATACCGATATGAGCAGTACGTC. Amino acid sequence: CATRDKYRYEQYV.